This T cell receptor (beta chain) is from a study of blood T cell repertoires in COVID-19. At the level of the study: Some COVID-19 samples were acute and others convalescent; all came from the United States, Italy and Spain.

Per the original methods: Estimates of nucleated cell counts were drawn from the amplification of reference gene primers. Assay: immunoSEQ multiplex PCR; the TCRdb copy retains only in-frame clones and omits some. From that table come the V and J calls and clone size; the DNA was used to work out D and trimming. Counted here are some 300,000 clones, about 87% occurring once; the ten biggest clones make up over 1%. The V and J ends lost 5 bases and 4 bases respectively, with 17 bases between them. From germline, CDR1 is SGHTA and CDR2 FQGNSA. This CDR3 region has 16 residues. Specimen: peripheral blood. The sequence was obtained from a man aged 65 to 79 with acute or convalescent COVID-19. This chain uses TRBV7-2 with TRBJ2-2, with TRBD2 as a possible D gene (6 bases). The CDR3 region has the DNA TGTGCCAGCAGCCCCAAGGACGCGGGGACCACCGGGGAGCTGTTTTTT. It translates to CASSPKDAGTTGELFF.